This T cell receptor beta chain was captured in a study of cytomegalovirus exposure and HLA in healthy donors (dated by TCRdb to 2016 to 2017). Study-level background: In an earlier analysis of about 560 of the donors, less than 350 Gb of sequence data and 90 million to 130 million unique TCR beta sequences from about 179 million T cells were reported. About 300 gigabases of sequencing data and 70 million to 85 million unique TCR sequences were included in an early release covering about 600 HLA-typed donors. Among the roughly 410 genotyped donors, under 90% belonged to the genetic ancestry cluster associated with self-reported Caucasian donors. The study was designed to test whether signatures of past pathogen exposure could be identified by cataloging public T cell receptors. Using immunosequencing, the study profiled T cell repertoires from about 650 subjects and related those repertoires to cytomegalovirus serostatus. Along with the roughly 670-subject first cohort, a separate validation cohort of about 110 different subjects was used. The study combined high-throughput TCR immunosequencing, statistical association of individual TCRs with disease status, and machine learning to predict cytomegalovirus infection status. A later analysis re-examined previously published TCR beta repertoires from just over 650 donors and added high-resolution HLA genotyping to investigate patterns of TCR occurrence. Rather than using new phenotypic data, the later analysis identified candidate immune exposures from TCR beta sequences and from how often those sequences occurred across donors. To decide whether each TCR beta V gene segment behaved as functional or pseudogenic, an earlier analysis of over 500 of the donors relied on high-throughput TCR beta sequencing. Donor age, sex, ethnicity and CMV serostatus were compiled alongside the repertoire data. A later genetic analysis used genome-wide SNP genotypes for about 65% of the 666 donors, treating that subset as a discovery cohort. All discovery cohort repertoires had been generated on a single sequencing platform. Class I and class II HLA loci were covered by the typing at four-digit resolution. The number of donors typed differed by locus, with 629-630 for A, B, C, DRB1 and DQB1, around 560 for DQA1, about 610 for DPA1, and some 470 for DPB1. Several DR-DQ haplotypes were treated as single units for association and clustering because of strong linkage in the cohort. Among 300 to 500 genotyped donors of the cohort, an average of around 250,000 unique TCR beta nucleotide sequences was sequenced per donor, of which roughly 18% were non-productive. The paper's findings and limits, for the study overall: Because counts were too low, 15 to 20 rarely observed V segments, including chromosome 9 orphons, were left out of the earlier analysis of some 640 of the donors. Most TCR sequences were seen in very few donors, while some public TCRs were found in many individuals. Presence/absence analyses assumed roughly uniform sequencing depth across donors, an assumption that may not hold. The study listed over 150 TCR beta chains as associated with cytomegalovirus. In a later genetic analysis, fewer N-insertions in productive TCRs were reported among donors in an Asian-associated ancestry cluster than the roughly 700-donor mean. Because HLA typing was missing for some donors at each locus, association tests included only the typed subset. Broadly in line with IMGT annotations, most TCR beta V segments showed up in productive rearrangements about 87% or about 30% of the time in an earlier analysis of several hundred of the donors. V-gene and J-gene trimming of TCR beta chains was associated with a missense DCLRE1C variant in a later genetic analysis, and the association was replicated in an independent cohort. A further reported finding was that TCR beta sequences accurately predicted the HLA-A and HLA-B alleles for most subjects in the first cohort. A cluster of highly shared sequence variants was judged likely to be a technical artifact of the sequencing pipeline. In both the original and validation cohorts, the classifier was reported to diagnose cytomegalovirus status with high specificity and sensitivity. A later analysis found that HLA-associated TCR beta chains were more clonally expanded and had lower generation probabilities than equally common non-associated chains. Several of the top co-occurrence clusters appeared to be linked to parvovirus B19, influenza, CMV and Epstein-Barr virus, according to a later analysis. The only immune exposure information available for the cohort was CMV serostatus. In a later analysis, most CMV-associated TCR beta chains were found to appear HLA-restricted, with HLA associations seemingly driven largely by CMV exposure. A later analysis found that TCR association rates varied across HLA loci, with DRB1 alleles showing the most associated TCRs and HLA-C alleles the fewest. Linkage disequilibrium might explain the correlated functional status among segregating V segments, but an unknown experimental factor could not be ruled out. Assigning TCR associations to individual alleles was difficult when HLA alleles, especially DR and DQ, strongly co-occurred. At a false discovery rate of 0.05, a later analysis linked approximately 18,000 TCR beta sequences to specific HLA alleles. In vitro tests confirmed that a few of the cytomegalovirus-associated TCR beta chains recognize cytomegalovirus antigens. According to the authors, the approach could potentially be generalized to other disease states and immunological phenotypes. Only TCR beta chains were sequenced in this cohort, and the absence of alpha or paired-chain data limited detectable features. Because the 87-base-pair reads could not distinguish some IMGT-functional V segments, including TRBV6-2 and TRBV6-3, those segments were excluded.

Germline trimming amounts to 7 bases on V and 4 bases on J, with 7 as the count of junction bases outside the gene matches. The germline V gene supplies CDR1 SQVTM and CDR2 ANQGSEA. Including cysteine and phenylalanine, the CDR3 has 14 amino acids. The only DNA kept is the CDR3, 42 bases in frame from the first base. The cohort comprised hundreds of healthy bone marrow donors. All cohort members were sampled while nominally healthy, although unrecorded immune exposures were likely present. The donor tested CMV seronegative, placing the donor among the 300 to 450 seronegative members of the cohort. A peripheral blood sample was collected from each donor, and TCR beta sequencing was performed on peripheral blood mononuclear cells. Genomic DNA extraction from the blood cell samples was performed with the Qiagen DNeasy Blood Extraction Kit. As regards this clone: Its specific antigen is unknown. No much larger clone is present one base from it, and per-base qualities are unavailable.

The receptor library was made with the immunoSEQ multiplex PCR assay. For the multiplex PCR, a mixture combining 60 forward primers for TCR Vbeta segments and 13 reverse primers for TCR Jbeta segments was used. A multiplex PCR assay on genomic DNA amplified the CDR3 region of rearranged TCR beta genes. The amplified TCR beta libraries were sequenced on the Illumina HiSeq System as 87-base-pair reads. The original pipeline was this. A later analysis tallied roughly 76 million unique TCR beta chains across the 600 to 700 repertoires, and some 12 million of those chains were shared by two or more donors. A nearest-neighbor algorithm error-corrected the raw reads and collapsed the reads into unique sequences, merging closely related sequences to remove PCR and sequencing errors. CDR3 sequences were aligned to IMGT reference sequences to assign V, D and J gene segments. Each retained sequence needed at least a six-nucleotide match to both a V gene segment and a J gene segment. A rearrangement counted as productive if the CDR3 had no stop codons and remained in frame with V and J, and every other rearrangement counted as non-productive. Following IMGT convention, CDR3 was defined as the stretch from the second conserved V-encoded cysteine to the conserved J-encoded phenylalanine. The earlier analysis of about 610 of the donors excluded any sequence lacking an unambiguous match to a single V gene segment. An earlier analysis of 550 to 650 of the donors classified V segments as functional when productive rearrangements were above 56.7% and as segregating when the standard deviation between donors was above 5%. To diagnose cytomegalovirus status from the catalog of TCR beta chain sequences, a statistical classification framework was built. A later analysis assigned V and J genes by comparing TCR nucleotide sequences with IMGT/GENE-DB human TR gene sequences. A later analysis assigned CDR3 sequences and most-parsimonious VDJ recombination scenarios with the TCRdist pipeline. In a later analysis, every TCR beta chain was defined by the combination of its CDR3 amino acid sequence and its V-gene family, and reads without a unique V-gene family were dropped. In a later analysis, a few hundred highly shared, low-generation-probability nucleotide sequences were removed to address suspected cross-contamination and a sequencing artifact. A later analysis calculated a clonal expansion index for each public chain from normalized within-repertoire ranks of inferred template counts. A later analysis computed generation probabilities with a VDJ recombination model fitted to out-of-frame rearrangements, and checked the results against IGoR. Hypergeometric tests were used in a later analysis to score TCR-TCR, TCR-HLA and TCR-CMV co-occurrence, with a repertoire-size bias correction applied to the TCR pairs. A later analysis estimated false discovery rates by permuting HLA or CMV assignments 20 times. A later analysis grouped co-occurring TCRs with DBSCAN, adding TCRdist sequence similarity when clustering within HLA-allele-positive subsets. Repertoires with fewer than 30,000 or more than 120,000 public chains, plus five repertoires with anomalous nucleotide sharing, were excluded from co-occurrence clustering. The table comes from immuneACCESS by way of TCRdb, which keeps in-frame sequences with V and J called. Part of the clones is missing from these tables; in studies checked, under half for an unresolved V gene and the rest for unknown reasons. V and J calls and clone size come straight from that table; D and trimming were deduced from the DNA. This sample has about 94,000 clones in its table, and around 69% of those were observed once. Roughly 3.9% of the sample goes to the ten largest clones.

The source is a man aged 25-45 years in good health and CMV-seronegative. The sequence joins TRBV29-1 to TRBJ2-7, with 13 bases aligning to TRBD2. Sequencing was done on a sample of PBMCs. The CDR3 region has the sequence CSAGTSGTPYEQYF. The DNA sequence is TGCAGCGCAGGGACTAGCGGGACACCTTACGAGCAGTACTTC.